These 18 T cell receptor beta chains were sequenced from one sample in a study of T cells after yellow fever vaccination (dated 2019 in TCRdb). Libraries were prepared through 5' RACE. Sequenced using an Illumina NovaSeq 6000. The raw public data were reprocessed by TCRdb itself: fastp quality trimming at Q25, MiXCR clonotype calling, in-frame beta chains only. Identical CDR3 proteins give one entry, which carries the most common genes and DNA. The sample data list hundreds of thousands of distinct CDR3 sequences, and around 3.9% of these were observed just once. About 25% of the sample is held by the ten biggest clonotypes. The meaning of the sample's treatment or condition label: live attenuated yellow fever vaccine strain. This specimen consisted of PBMCs, obtained on the day of the yellow fever booster vaccination. These receptor sequences come from a man aged 18 to 29 who received the YFV17D yellow fever vaccine.

J is TRBJ2-3 and V is TRBV9; D gene ambiguous. In germline, CDR1 is SGDLS, CDR2 YYNGEE. The CDR3 is 11 amino acids. With 0 bases removed from V and 5 bases from J, the gap between germline ends came to 1 base. The chain's CDR3 is CASSVVDTQYF. CDR3 bases: TGTGCCAGCAGCGTAGTAGATACGCAGTATTTT.

In its sample, this clonotype was seen a few times. This rearrangement joins TRBV3-1 to TRBJ2-1; TRBD1 aligns across 8 bases. Germline V gene data show CDR1 as LGHDT and CDR2 as YNNKEL (reference sequence). This CDR3 has 14 amino acids. The V and J ends lost 4 bases and 9 bases, in that order; junction bases with no gene match: 8. Here the CDR3 DNA reads TGTGCCAGCAGCCTCAGCCGGCAGGGGGCTGAGCAGTTCTTC. Its protein is CASSLSRQGAEQFF.

This clonotype showed up many times. The chain has TRBV20-1 and TRBJ1-2; 12 nucleotides line up with TRBD1. The CDR3 is made up of 15 amino acids. Germline V gene lookup returns CDR1 DFQATT and CDR2 SNEGSKA (reference sequence). With 5 bases clipped from V and 5 bases from J, the junction kept 9 bases outside the gene matches. CDR3 bases: TGCAGTGCTTCCGGGACAGGGGGCGCGTGGTATGGCTACACCTTC. Translated: CSASGTGGAWYGYTF.

The rearrangement links TRBV19 to TRBJ2-5; TRBD2 aligns across 7 bases. Germline lookup yields CDR1 LNHDA and CDR2 SQIVND (reference sequence). After removal of 9 bases from V and 3 bases from J, the junction contained 7 bases not matched to a gene. The CDR3 is 13 amino acids. The chain's CDR3 is CASARLAEETQYF. The CDR3 DNA sequence: TGTGCCAGCGCAAGGCTAGCGGAAGAGACCCAGTACTTC.

Only a few counts were recorded for this clonotype. The CDR3 sequence is CASSLLRGGQNEQFF. The CDR3 DNA follows: TGTGCCAGCAGTTTGCTGAGGGGGGGTCAGAATGAGCAGTTCTTC. The V call is TRBV12-3 or TRBV12-4, the J call TRBJ2-1, with D perhaps TRBD2 (7 bases). This CDR3 region has 15 residues. Trimming took off 3 bases at V and 7 bases at J, with 16 bases between the two ends.

V usage is TRBV9 and J usage is TRBJ1-2; D perhaps matches TRBD1 (5 bases). The V gene's germline CDR1 is SGDLS and CDR2 YYNGEE. Trimming cost V 3 bases and J 2 bases, with 14 bases left between them. The CDR3 covers 15 residues. CDR3 sequence: CASSGTGTENYGYTF. Written as DNA, the CDR3 is TGTGCCAGCAGCGGAACCGGGACGGAGAACTATGGCTACACCTTC.

The rearrangement links TRBV29-1 to TRBJ1-2; weak D call: TRBD1 (5 bases). Germline V gives CDR1 SQVTM, CDR2 ANQGSEA. The CDR3 spans 14 residues. The V end was cut by 1 base, the J end by 4 bases, with 13 bases between. The chain's CDR3 is CSVEGDRWGYGYTF. Written as DNA, the CDR3 is TGCAGCGTTGAAGGGGACCGGTGGGGCTATGGCTACACCTTC.

This clonotype was picked up many times. The V gene is TRBV5-1, the J gene TRBJ1-1; possible D gene TRBD1, 6 bases. Per germline, CDR1 SGHRS and CDR2 YFSETQ. With 4 bases removed from V and 0 bases from J, the gap between germline ends came to 10 bases. The CDR3 spans 14 residues. The CDR3 DNA reads TGCGCCAGCAGCCTAGGACAGATGAACACTGAAGCTTTCTTT. Translation: CASSLGQMNTEAFF.

The J gene is TRBJ2-4, the V gene TRBV5-1; unclear D gene. The CDR3 length is 15 residues. CDR1 and CDR2 from the germline V gene are SGHRS and YFSETQ. The V end lost 1 base, the J end lost 7 bases, and 15 bases lay between the germline ends. This CDR3 is CASSLSISDTNIQYF. CDR3 in DNA: TGCGCCAGCAGCTTGTCCATCTCAGATACGAACATTCAGTACTTC.

This clonotype was observed many times. This sequence joins TRBV6-6 and TRBJ2-3; D gene ambiguous. This CDR3 is built from 13 residues. Germline loops: CDR1 MNHNY, CDR2 SVGAGI (reference sequence). Deletions cut 6 bases from V and 4 bases from J, with 11 bases between. CDR3 region: CASSYGSSDTQYF. DNA of the CDR3: TGTGCCAGCAGCTACGGATCGTCAGATACGCAGTATTTT.

This clonotype was detected a few times. The V gene is TRBV14, the J gene TRBJ2-7, with a weak D call TRBD2 (6 bases). The V end was cut by 1 base, the J end by 0 bases, with 13 bases between. This CDR3 has 16 residues. From germline, CDR1 is SGHDN and CDR2 FVKESK. The CDR3 region is CASSQGGWDFSYEQYF. CDR3 coding DNA: TGTGCCAGCAGCCAAGGAGGGTGGGACTTCTCCTACGAGCAGTACTTC.

The chain combines TRBV7-9 with TRBJ1-1, with D perhaps matching TRBD1 (6 bases). The CDR3 has 15 residues. Germline CDR1 SEHNR, CDR2 FQNEAQ (reference sequence). Trimming removed 5 bases at V and 4 bases at J, with 17 bases between. The CDR3 region is CASSHKQGRATEAFF. The DNA for the CDR3 is TGTGCCAGCAGCCATAAGCAGGGGAGGGCCACTGAAGCTTTCTTT.

This chain joins TRBV2 and TRBJ1-5; 7 positions agree with TRBD1. Trimming cost V 2 bases and J 4 bases; bases outside gene matches: 2. CDR1 and CDR2 from the germline V gene are SNHLY and FYNNEI. There are 14 residues in the CDR3. The CDR3 spells CASSEWTGNQPQHF. DNA of the CDR3: TGTGCCAGCAGTGAATGGACAGGAAATCAGCCCCAGCATTTT. The entire variable domain, with the rest obtained from reference TRBV2 and TRBJ1-5, is as follows: EPEVTQTPSHQVTQMGQEVILRCVPISNHLYFYWYRQILGQKVEFLVSFYNNEISEKSEIFDDQFSVERPDGSNFTLKIRSTKLEDSAMYFCASSEWTGNQPQHFGDGTRLSIL.

This clonotype was detected only a few times. V is TRBV2 and J is TRBJ1-5; D might be TRBD1 (5 bases). Between the trimmed V and J ends, which lost 7 bases and 2 bases, there was a span of 9 bases. This CDR3 spans 13 amino acids. The germline CDR1 and CDR2 sequences are SNHLY and FYNNEI. CDR3 region: CASMGGRNQPQHF. The CDR3 DNA reads as TGTGCCAGCATGGGGGGACGCAATCAGCCCCAGCATTTT.

This clonotype showed up many times. The J gene is TRBJ2-2, the V gene TRBV5-1; TRBD1 matches 7 bases. V was pared by 1 base and J by 2 bases, with 2 bases of the junction left unmatched. The germline CDR1 and CDR2 sequences are SGHRS and YFSETQ. The CDR3 spans 15 residues. In DNA form, the CDR3 reads TGCGCCAGCAGCTTGCCAGGGGGTAACACCGGGGAGCTGTTTTTT. It encodes CASSLPGGNTGELFF.

This clonotype was counted many times. The chain uses TRBV5-6 and TRBJ1-1, with no clear D. CDR3 length equals 11 residues. Trimming removed 5 bases at V and 7 bases at J, with 9 bases between. Germline-derived CDR1 and CDR2 are SGHDT and YYEEEE. The CDR3 sequence is CASSRVDEAFF. In DNA form, the CDR3 reads TGTGCCAGCAGTAGGGTGGATGAAGCTTTCTTT. Based on the CDR3 plus reference TRBV5-6 and TRBJ1-1, the full variable domain is DAGVTQSPTHLIKTRGQQVTLRCSPKSGHDTVSWYQQALGQGPQFIFQYYEEEERQRGNFPDRFSGHQFPNYSSELNVNALLLGDSALYLCASSRVDEAFFGQGTRLTVV.

This clonotype was recorded at least ten times. V usage is TRBV5-1 and J usage is TRBJ2-5; tentatively, D is TRBD1 (7 bases). Germline CDR1 SGHRS, CDR2 YFSETQ. The CDR3 totals 15 residues. Trimming left V 4 bases short and J 2 bases short, with 15 bases between. CDR3 amino acids: CASSRGTELQETQYF. The CDR3 DNA sequence: TGCGCCAGCAGCCGCGGGACAGAGCTTCAAGAGACCCAGTACTTC. The complete variable domain, with remaining parts taken from reference TRBV5-1 and TRBJ2-5, reads KAGVTQTPRYLIKTRGQQVTLSCSPISGHRSVSWYQQTPGQGLQFLFEYFSETQRNKGNFPGRFSGRQFSNSRSEMNVSTLELGDSALYLCASSRGTELQETQYFGPGTRLLVL.

The sample holds many counts of this clonotype. The genes are TRBV6-5 and TRBJ2-5, with TRBD1 matching 12 bases. There are 13 residues in the CDR3. The germline gives CDR1 MNHEY, CDR2 SVGAGI. After removal of 10 bases from V and 6 bases from J, the junction contained 6 bases not matched to a gene. CDR3 DNA sequence: TGTGCCACCCGGGACAGGGGGCGGAAGACCCAGTACTTC. It yields the protein CATRDRGRKTQYF.